This is a list of T cell receptor beta chains from one sample in a study of cytomegalovirus exposure and HLA in healthy donors. Repertoires were generated with immunoSEQ multiplex PCR, while TCRdb's copy carries only in-frame clones and drops some. The table shows fewer than 200,000 clones, with 70% to 80% occurring only once. Sequencing input: PBMCs. All receptors come from a man aged 25-45 years in good health and CMV-seropositive. CDR3s include the opening cysteine and the closing phenylalanine or tryptophan. The D gene is left open where the match is weak. For some rows the clone size is stated as once, few or many, or as a class when expanded; others skip it.

>TRBV2|TRBJ1-2|.|.
TGTGCCAGCAGTTACACCGGGGGATATTATGGCTACACCTTC
CASSYTGGYYGYTF
>TRBV2|TRBJ1-5|.|TRBD1
TGTGCCAGCACCGACAGGGGGCTTAATCAGCCCCAGCATTTT
CASTDRGLNQPQHF
>TRBV9|TRBJ1-1|.|TRBD1
TGTGCCAGCAGCGCGGACAGGGGGGACACTGAAGCTTTCTTT
CASSADRGDTEAFF
>TRBV2|TRBJ2-7|few|.
TGTGCCAGCAGTGCCCCCTTCTACGAGCAGTACTTC
CASSAPFYEQYF
>TRBV6-5|TRBJ1-4|.|.
TGTGCCAGCAGTTACTCGACAGAACCCCCTAATGAAAAACTGTTTTTT
CASSYSTEPPNEKLFF
>TRBV30|TRBJ2-7|.|TRBD2
TGTGCCTGGGGGACTAGCCTTGGTCGCGAGCAGTACTTC
CAWGTSLGREQYF
>TRBV2|TRBJ1-1|.|TRBD1
TGTGCCACTGGGGGGACAGGGGACACTGAAGCTTTCTTT
CATGGTGDTEAFF
>TRBV5-1|TRBJ1-2|.|TRBD1
TGCGCCAGCAGCTTTGGACAGGCCGCTAACTATGGCTACACCTTC
CASSFGQAANYGYTF
>TRBV7-7|TRBJ2-2|.|TRBD2
TGTGCCAGCAGTGACGGGGGGGTCGGGGAGCTGTTTTTT
CASSDGGVGELFF
>TRBV5-1|TRBJ2-7|once|TRBD1
TGCGCCAGCAGCTCCGACAGGGTCCCCTACGAGCAGTACTTC
CASSSDRVPYEQYF
>TRBV9|TRBJ1-4|few|.
TGTGCCAGCAGCGTAGGACACACTCCCAATGAAAAACTGTTTTTT
CASSVGHTPNEKLFF
>TRBV28|TRBJ2-2|.|.
TGTGCCAGCAGTTTGGTACAAAACACCGGGGAGCTGTTTTTT
CASSLVQNTGELFF
>TRBV29-1|TRBJ2-5|.|.
TGCAGCGTAAAAGACTGGGTAGCAGAGACCCAGTACTTC
CSVKDWVAETQYF
>TRBV29-1|TRBJ2-7|few|.
TGCAGCGTTCTCAGGGTTCTCGGCGAGCAGTACTTC
CSVLRVLGEQYF
>TRBV27|TRBJ1-4|.|.
TGTGCCAGCAGTTTTCTGAGTCATGAAAAACTGTTTTTT
CASSFLSHEKLFF
>TRBV5-1|TRBJ1-2|.|.
TGCGCCAGCAGCCCCACCGGGGGGCGCATGGATGGCTACACCTTC
CASSPTGGRMDGYTF
>TRBV9|TRBJ2-3|.|.
TGTGCCAGCAGCGTAGTCCGAGGGAAGCAGTATTTT
CASSVVRGKQYF
>TRBV4-1|TRBJ1-5|.|.
TGCGCCAGCAGCCAAGAATACAGGGATCACCAGCCCCAGCATTTT
CASSQEYRDHQPQHF
>TRBV5-6|TRBJ2-1|.|TRBD2
TGTGCCAGCAGCTTGGGGGACTACCACAATGAGCAGTTCTTC
CASSLGDYHNEQFF
>TRBV4-3|TRBJ2-7|.|.
TGCGCCAGCAGCCAAGACCCAGCGAGCTCCTACGAGCAGTACTTC
CASSQDPASSYEQYF
>TRBV29-1|TRBJ2-7|.|.
TGCAGCGTCAAAAACAGGGCAGCCTCCTACGAGCAGTACTTC
CSVKNRAASYEQYF
>TRBV10-3|TRBJ1-1|.|TRBD1
TGTGCCATCAGCCCCGGGACAGGCGGAGGTAACACTGAAGCTTTCTTT
CAISPGTGGGNTEAFF
>TRBV30|TRBJ2-5|.|TRBD1
TGTGCCTGGGATCCCGGGACAGGGAGGGAGACCCAGTACTTC
CAWDPGTGRETQYF
>TRBV7-9|TRBJ2-7|.|TRBD1
TGTGCCAGCAGACCGACAGGGGGCGGCGAGCAGTACTTC
CASRPTGGGEQYF
>TRBV7-9|TRBJ1-4|few|TRBD1
TGTGCCAGCAGCTTGCAGACAGGGTGGGGACTGTTTTTT
CASSLQTGWGLFF
>TRBV6-5|TRBJ2-1|.|.
TGTGCCAGCAGACTGAATGAGAACAATGAGCAGTTCTTC
CASRLNENNEQFF
>TRBV18|TRBJ1-6|.|.
TGTGCCAGCTCACCAAGAGAGCCCTTACGGTCACCCCTCCACTTT
CASSPREPLRSPLHF
>TRBV6-1|TRBJ2-3|.|.
TGTGCCAGCAGTGAAGCTTGGGGCAGCACAGATACGCAGTATTTT
CASSEAWGSTDTQYF